Reported below is one T cell receptor beta chain. The sample comes from a study of shared clonotypes between healthy human individuals. Libraries were prepared by immunoSEQ multiplex PCR; TCRdb keeps only in-frame clonotypes and omits some of them. The data show approximately 1.5 million clones, approximately 98.5% seen once. Per germline, CDR1 LNHDA and CDR2 SQIVND (reference sequence). The CDR3 loop spans 16 amino acids. The trim removed 1 base at V and 9 bases at J, leaving 7 bases unmatched. Specimen: naive CD4+ T cells sorted from blood. Subset meaning: CD45RA+ positively selected. The chain recombines TRBV19 with TRBJ2-1; 12 bases match TRBD2. This TCR was sampled from a man aged 25 to 40 in good health. In nucleotides, the CDR3 is TGTGCCAGTAGTATAGGCCGACTAGCGGGAGCGGTTGAGCAGTTCTTC. Translation gives CASSIGRLAGAVEQFF.